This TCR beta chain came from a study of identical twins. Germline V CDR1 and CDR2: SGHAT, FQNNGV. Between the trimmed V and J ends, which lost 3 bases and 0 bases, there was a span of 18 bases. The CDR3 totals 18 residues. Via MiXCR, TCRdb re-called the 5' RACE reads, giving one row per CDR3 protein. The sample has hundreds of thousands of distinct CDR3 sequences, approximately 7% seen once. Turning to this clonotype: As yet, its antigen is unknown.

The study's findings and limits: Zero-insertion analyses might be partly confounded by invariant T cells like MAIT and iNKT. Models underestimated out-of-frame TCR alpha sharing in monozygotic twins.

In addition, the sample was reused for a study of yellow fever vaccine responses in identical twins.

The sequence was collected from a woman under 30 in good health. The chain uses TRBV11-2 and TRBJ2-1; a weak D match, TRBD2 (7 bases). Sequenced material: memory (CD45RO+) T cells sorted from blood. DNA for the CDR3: TGTGCCAGCAGCTTCCCTGGGGGCCTAGCGGCCTCCTACAATGAGCAGTTCTTC. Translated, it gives CASSFPGGLAASYNEQFF.